What follows is one T cell receptor (beta chain) and its context. The antigen is not known. Each person with ophthalmopathy scored at least 3 on the Clinical Activity Score, reached NOSPECS grade 4 or higher, and had been ill under 3 months. Thyroid ultrasound and orbital computed tomography, with clinical symptoms and serum thyroxine and TRAb, informed diagnoses. This record comes from a study of T cells in Graves' hyperthyroidism and ophthalmopathy. Notes on the study in general: A model of 13 V-J features distinguished ophthalmopathy from stable hyperthyroidism.

From RNA transcripts, TCR beta CDR3 regions were amplified. The TCR CDR3 first-round RT-PCR relied on the HTBI primer set. Using its own MiXCR run on the multiplex PCR reads, TCRdb lists one record per CDR3 protein. This sample has almost 500,000 distinct CDR3 sequences, with approximately 23% found just once. The germline V gene encodes CDR1 KGHDR and CDR2 SFDVKD. The CDR3 has 14 amino acids. The V end was cut by 4 bases, the J end by 4 bases, with 10 bases between. The sequencing input was blood. This receptor was identified in an older woman with Graves' ophthalmopathy. The V gene is TRBV24-1, the J gene TRBJ1-3, with D unresolved. For the CDR3, the DNA is TGTGCCACCAGTGACCTGGGATCGGGAAACACCATATATTTT. Its protein is CATSDLGSGNTIYF.